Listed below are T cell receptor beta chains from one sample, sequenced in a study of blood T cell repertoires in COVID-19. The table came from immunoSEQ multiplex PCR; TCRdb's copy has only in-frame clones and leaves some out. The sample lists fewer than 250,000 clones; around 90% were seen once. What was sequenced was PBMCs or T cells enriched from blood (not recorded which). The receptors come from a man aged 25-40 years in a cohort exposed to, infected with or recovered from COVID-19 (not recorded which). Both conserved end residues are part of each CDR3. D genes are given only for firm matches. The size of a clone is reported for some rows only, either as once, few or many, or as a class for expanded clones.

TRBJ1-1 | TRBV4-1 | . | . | TGCGCCAGCAGCCCATTCCAGGGGAGTAGAGCTGAAGCTTTCTTT | CASSPFQGSRAEAFF
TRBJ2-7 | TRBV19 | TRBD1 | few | TGTGCCAGTAGTATCGCGACAGGGAGATACTACGAGCAGTACTTC | CASSIATGRYYEQYF
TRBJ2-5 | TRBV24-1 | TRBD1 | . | TGTGCCACCAGTGATTTTAAGGGGGCCCGGGAGACCCAGTACTTC | CATSDFKGARETQYF
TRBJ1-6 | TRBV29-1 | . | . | TGCAGCGTTACAACAGGAATCGGATCACCCCTCCACTTT | CSVTTGIGSPLHF
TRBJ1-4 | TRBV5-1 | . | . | TGCGCCAGCAGCTTGGGAGGGCTTGCAACTAATGAAAAACTGTTTTTT | CASSLGGLATNEKLFF
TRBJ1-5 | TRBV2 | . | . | TGTGCCAGCATGGGGGCATATAGCAATCAGCCCCAGCATTTT | CASMGAYSNQPQHF
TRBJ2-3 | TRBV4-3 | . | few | TGCGCCAGCAGCGAGGGTTCCACAGATACGCAGTATTTT | CASSEGSTDTQYF
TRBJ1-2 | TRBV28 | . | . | TGTGCCAGCAGTGAACTCTATGGCTACACCTTC | CASSELYGYTF
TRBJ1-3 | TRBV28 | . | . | TGTGCCAGCAGTCCCGCGTCCGGGAAAGATAGAAACACCATATATTTT | CASSPASGKDRNTIYF
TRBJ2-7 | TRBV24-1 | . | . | TGTGCCACCAGTGAGGGCAGCTCTTACGAAGAGCAGTACTTC | CATSEGSSYEEQYF
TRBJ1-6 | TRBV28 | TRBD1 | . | TGTGCCAGCAGTTCAGGACAGGGGAATTCACCCCTCCACTTT | CASSSGQGNSPLHF
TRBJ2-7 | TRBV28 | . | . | TGTGCCAGCAGCCGAGTAGAGCCGTCCTACGAGCAGTACTTC | CASSRVEPSYEQYF
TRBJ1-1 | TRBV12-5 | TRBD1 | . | TGTGCTAGTGCCTTTAGCACGGGACAGATGAACACTGAAGCTTTCTTT | CASAFSTGQMNTEAFF
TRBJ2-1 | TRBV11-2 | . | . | TGTGCCAGCAGAGCCCCTTACCGTGGGAGCAATGAGCAGTTCTTC | CASRAPYRGSNEQFF
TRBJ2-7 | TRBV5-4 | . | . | TGTGCCAGCAGCTCACCCAGCGCCTACGAGCAGTACTTC | CASSSPSAYEQYF
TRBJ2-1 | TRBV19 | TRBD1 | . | TGTGCCAGTAGTGTAGGCCGGGACAGGGGGGTCGGTGAGCAGTTCTTC | CASSVGRDRGVGEQFF
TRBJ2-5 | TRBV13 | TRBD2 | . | TGTGCCAGCAGCCGCCCGACTAGCGGGAGAGGGCAAGAGACCCAGTACTTC | CASSRPTSGRGQETQYF
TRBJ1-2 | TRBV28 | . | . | TGTGCCAGCAGTTCCTCCTATGGCTACACCTTC | CASSSSYGYTF
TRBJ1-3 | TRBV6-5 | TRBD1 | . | TGTGCCAGCAGTCGGACAGGGTCTGGAAACACCATATATTTT | CASSRTGSGNTIYF
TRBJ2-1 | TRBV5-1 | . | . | TGCGCCAGCAGCTTGGAAGACTCCAATGAGCAGTTCTTC | CASSLEDSNEQFF
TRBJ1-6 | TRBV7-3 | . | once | TGTGCCAGCAGCTTAAGTCCCCTGGGCGAACAGGTTTGCTCCTATAATTCACCCCTCCACTTT | CASSLSPLGEQVCSYNSPLHF
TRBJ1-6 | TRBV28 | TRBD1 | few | TGTGCCAGCAGACCTCCCCGACAGGGGGCTCGTAATTCACCCCTCCACTTT | CASRPPRQGARNSPLHF
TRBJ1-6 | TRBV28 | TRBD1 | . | TGTGCCAGCAGCCGGACAGGGGAAGGGACACCCCTCCACTTT | CASSRTGEGTPLHF
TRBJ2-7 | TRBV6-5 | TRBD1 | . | TGTGCCAGCAGCCTCCTTGGGACAGGCCTATACGAGCAGTACTTC | CASSLLGTGLYEQYF
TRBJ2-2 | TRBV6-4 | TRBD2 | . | TGTGCCAGCAGTGAATACAGCGGGGGGAACACCGGGGAGCTGTTTTTT | CASSEYSGGNTGELFF
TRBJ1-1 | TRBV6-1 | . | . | TGTGCCAGCAGTGAGGTCAGGGGTGGCACTGAAGCTTTCTTT | CASSEVRGGTEAFF
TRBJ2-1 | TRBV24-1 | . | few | TGTGCCACCAGTGAACTCAATGAGCAGTTCTTC | CATSELNEQFF
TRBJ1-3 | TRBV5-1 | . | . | TGCGCCAGCAGCTTTTTTTGGCCTAACACAGACTCTGGAAACACCATATATTTT | CASSFFWPNTDSGNTIYF
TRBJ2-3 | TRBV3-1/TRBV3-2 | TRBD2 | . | TGTGCCAGCAGCCTCTTAGCGGGAGATACGCAGTATTTT | CASSLLAGDTQYF
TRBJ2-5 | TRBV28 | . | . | TGTGCCAGCAGCCGGGGCCAAGAGACCCAGTACTTC | CASSRGQETQYF
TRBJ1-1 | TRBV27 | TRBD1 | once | TGTGCCAGCAGTTCAAACAGGGGCTGGGACACTGAAGCTTTCTTT | CASSSNRGWDTEAFF
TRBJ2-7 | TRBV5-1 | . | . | TGCGCCAGCAGCTTCCGAGCAGGGGCGTTCTCCTACGAGCAGTACTTC | CASSFRAGAFSYEQYF
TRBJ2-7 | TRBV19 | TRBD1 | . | TGTGCCAGTAGTATAGACGGGACAGGGAAACGTCATATCTACGAGCAGTACTTC | CASSIDGTGKRHIYEQYF
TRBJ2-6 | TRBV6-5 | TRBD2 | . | TGTGCCAGCAGTTACACTAGCGGCTCTGGGGCCAACGTCCTGACTTTC | CASSYTSGSGANVLTF
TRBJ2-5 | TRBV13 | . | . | TGTGCCAGCAGCCCCGAAATGCTGGCAGTCCGACAAGAGACCCAGTACTTC | CASSPEMLAVRQETQYF
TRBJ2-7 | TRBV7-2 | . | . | TGTGCCAGCAGCTCCGGGACTCGTACCTACGAGCAGTACTTC | CASSSGTRTYEQYF
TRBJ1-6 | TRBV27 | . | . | TGTGCCAGCAGTTTAAATGCGTCACCCCTCCACTTT | CASSLNASPLHF
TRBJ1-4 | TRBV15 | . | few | TGTGCCACCAGCAGAGTAGGACAGCAAGGGTGGTTTTTT | CATSRVGQQGWFF
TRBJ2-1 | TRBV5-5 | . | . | TGTGCCAGCAGCTTGCCGGTCACAGGATCATTTAACAATGAGCAGTTCTTC | CASSLPVTGSFNNEQFF
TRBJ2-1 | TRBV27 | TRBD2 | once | TGTGCCAGCAGGACCCCTCAGGGACTAGCGGGAGGCTCCTACAATGAGCAGTTCTTC | CASRTPQGLAGGSYNEQFF
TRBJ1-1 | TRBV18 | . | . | TGTGCCAGCTCACCAACAGGGATGAACACTGAAGCTTTCTTT | CASSPTGMNTEAFF
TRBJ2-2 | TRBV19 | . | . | TGTGCCAGTACTATTGAAAGGGGGCTAGCGGGGAACACCGGGGAGCTGTTTTTT | CASTIERGLAGNTGELFF
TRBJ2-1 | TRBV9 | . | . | TGTGCCAGCAGCGCCCACCTTGCCGGTCACGGTAGCTCCTACAATGAGCAGTTCTTC | CASSAHLAGHGSSYNEQFF
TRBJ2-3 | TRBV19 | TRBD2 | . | TGTGCCAGTAAGCGGGAGTGGGGCACAGATACGCAGTATTTT | CASKREWGTDTQYF
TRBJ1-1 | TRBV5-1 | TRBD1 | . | TGCGCCAGCAGCTCCAACAACAGGGGATCGAACACTGAAGCTTTCTTT | CASSSNNRGSNTEAFF
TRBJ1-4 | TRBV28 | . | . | TGTGCCAGCAGTGGCGGGAGAGGACTGTTTTTT | CASSGGRGLFF